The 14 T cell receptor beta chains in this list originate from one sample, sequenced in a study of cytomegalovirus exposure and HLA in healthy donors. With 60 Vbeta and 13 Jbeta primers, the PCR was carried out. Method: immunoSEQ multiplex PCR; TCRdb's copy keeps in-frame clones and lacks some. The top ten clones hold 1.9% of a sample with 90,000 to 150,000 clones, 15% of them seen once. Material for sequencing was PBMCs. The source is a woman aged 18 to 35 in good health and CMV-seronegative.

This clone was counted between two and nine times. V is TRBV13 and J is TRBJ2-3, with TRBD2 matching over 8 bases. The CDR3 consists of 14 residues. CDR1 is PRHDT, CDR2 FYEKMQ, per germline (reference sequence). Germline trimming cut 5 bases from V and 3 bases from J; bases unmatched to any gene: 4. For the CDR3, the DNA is TGTGCCAGCAGCCGGAGCGGGAGAACAGATACGCAGTATTTT. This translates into CASSRSGRTDTQYF.

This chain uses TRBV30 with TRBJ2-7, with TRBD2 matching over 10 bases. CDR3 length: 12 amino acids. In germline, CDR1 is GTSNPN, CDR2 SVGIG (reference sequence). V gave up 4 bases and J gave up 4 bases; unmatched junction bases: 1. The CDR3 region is CAWTSGRYEQYF. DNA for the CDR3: TGTGCCTGGACTAGCGGGAGATACGAGCAGTACTTC. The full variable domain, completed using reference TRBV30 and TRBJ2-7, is SQTIHQWPATLVQPVGSPLSLECTVEGTSNPNLYWYRQAAGRGLQLLFYSVGIGQISSEVPQNLSASRPQDRQFILSSKKLLLSDSGFYLCAWTSGRYEQYFGPGTRLTVT.

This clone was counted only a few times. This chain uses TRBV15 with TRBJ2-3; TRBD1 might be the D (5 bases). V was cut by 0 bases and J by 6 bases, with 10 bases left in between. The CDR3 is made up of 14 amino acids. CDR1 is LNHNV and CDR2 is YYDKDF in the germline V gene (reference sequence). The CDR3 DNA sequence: TGTGCCACCAGCAGAGACCCGCGACAGGATACGCAGTATTTT. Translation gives CATSRDPRQDTQYF.

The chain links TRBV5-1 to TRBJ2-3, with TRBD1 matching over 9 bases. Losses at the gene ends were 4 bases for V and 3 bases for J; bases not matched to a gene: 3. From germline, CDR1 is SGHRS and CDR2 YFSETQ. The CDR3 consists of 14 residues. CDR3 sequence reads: CASSPDRGTDTQYF. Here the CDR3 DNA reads TGCGCCAGCAGCCCGGACAGGGGAACAGATACGCAGTATTTT.

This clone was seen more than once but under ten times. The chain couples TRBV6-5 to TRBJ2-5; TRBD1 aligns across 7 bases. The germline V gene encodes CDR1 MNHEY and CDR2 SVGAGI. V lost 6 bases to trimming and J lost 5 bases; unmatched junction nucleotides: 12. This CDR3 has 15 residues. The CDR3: CASSEDRPTGETQYF. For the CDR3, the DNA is TGTGCCAGCAGCGAGGACAGGCCCACCGGGGAGACCCAGTACTTC.

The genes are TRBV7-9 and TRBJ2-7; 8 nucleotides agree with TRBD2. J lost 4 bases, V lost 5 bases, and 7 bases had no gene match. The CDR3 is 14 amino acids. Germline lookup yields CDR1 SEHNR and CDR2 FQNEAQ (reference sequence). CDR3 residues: CASSPREGRYEQYF. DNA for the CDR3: TGTGCCAGCAGCCCACGGGAGGGCCGGTACGAGCAGTACTTC.

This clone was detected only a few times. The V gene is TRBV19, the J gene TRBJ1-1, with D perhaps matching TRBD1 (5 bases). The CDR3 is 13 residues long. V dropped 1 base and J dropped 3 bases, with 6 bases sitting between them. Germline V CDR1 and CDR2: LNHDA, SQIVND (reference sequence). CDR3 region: CASSIVTDTEAFF. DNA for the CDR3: TGTGCCAGTAGTATAGTGACAGACACTGAAGCTTTCTTT.

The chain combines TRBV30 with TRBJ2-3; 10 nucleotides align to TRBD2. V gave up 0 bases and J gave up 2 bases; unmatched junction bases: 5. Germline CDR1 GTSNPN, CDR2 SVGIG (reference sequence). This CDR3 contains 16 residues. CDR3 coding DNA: TGTGCCTGGAGTGTACTCAGCGGGAGGGACACAGATACGCAGTATTTT. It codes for CAWSVLSGRDTDTQYF.

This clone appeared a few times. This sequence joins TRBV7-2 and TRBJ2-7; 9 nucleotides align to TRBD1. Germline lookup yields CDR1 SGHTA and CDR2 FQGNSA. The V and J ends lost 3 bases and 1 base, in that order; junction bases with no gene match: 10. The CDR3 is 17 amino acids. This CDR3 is CASSFAEGQGWSYEQYF. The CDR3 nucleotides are TGTGCCAGCAGCTTCGCCGAAGGACAGGGGTGGTCCTACGAGCAGTACTTC.

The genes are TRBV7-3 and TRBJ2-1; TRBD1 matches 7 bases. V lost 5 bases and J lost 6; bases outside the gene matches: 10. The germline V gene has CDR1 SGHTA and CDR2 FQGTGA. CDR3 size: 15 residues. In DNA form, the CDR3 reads TGTGCCAGCAGCCCTCAAGGGGGCGCAACCAATGAGCAGTTCTTC. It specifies CASSPQGGATNEQFF.

The CDR3 loop is CASSELGQANTGELFF. CDR3 nucleotides: TGTGCCAGCAGTGAACTGGGACAGGCGAACACCGGGGAGCTGTTTTTT. The chain links TRBV2 to TRBJ2-2; TRBD1 matches at 8 bases. V was pared by 2 bases and J by 0 bases, with 2 bases of the junction left unmatched. This CDR3 comprises 16 residues. Germline V gene data show CDR1 as SNHLY and CDR2 as FYNNEI.

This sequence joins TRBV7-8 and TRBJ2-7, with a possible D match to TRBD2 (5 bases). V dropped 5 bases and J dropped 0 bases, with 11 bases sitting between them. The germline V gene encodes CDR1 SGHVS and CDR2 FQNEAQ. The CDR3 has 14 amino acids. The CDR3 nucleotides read TGTGCCAGCAGCCGGAGCGGTCGCTCCTACGAGCAGTACTTC. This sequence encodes CASSRSGRSYEQYF. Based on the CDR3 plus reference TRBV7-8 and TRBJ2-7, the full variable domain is GAGVSQSPRYKVAKRGQDVALRCDPISGHVSLFWYQQALGQGPEFLTYFQNEAQLDKSGLPSDRFFAERPEGSVSTLKIQRTQQEDSAVYLCASSRSGRSYEQYFGPGTRLTVT.

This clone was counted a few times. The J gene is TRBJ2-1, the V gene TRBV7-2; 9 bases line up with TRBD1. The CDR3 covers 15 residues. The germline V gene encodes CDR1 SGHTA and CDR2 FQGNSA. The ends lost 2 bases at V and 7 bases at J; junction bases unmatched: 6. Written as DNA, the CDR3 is TGTGCCAGCAGCTTATGGACAGGGGCGGGAAATGAGCAGTTCTTC. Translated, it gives CASSLWTGAGNEQFF. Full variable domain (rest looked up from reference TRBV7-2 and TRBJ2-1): GAGVSQSPSNKVTEKGKDVELRCDPISGHTALYWYRQSLGQGLEFLIYFQGNSAPDKSGLPSDRFSAERTGGSVSTLTIQRTQQEDSAVYLCASSLWTGAGNEQFFGPGTRLTVL.

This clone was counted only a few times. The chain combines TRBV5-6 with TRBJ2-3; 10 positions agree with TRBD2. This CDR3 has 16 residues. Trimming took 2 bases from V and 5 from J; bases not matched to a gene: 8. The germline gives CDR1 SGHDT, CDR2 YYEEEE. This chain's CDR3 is CASSFRTSGLRDTQYF. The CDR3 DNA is TGTGCCAGCAGCTTTCGGACTAGCGGCCTGCGAGATACGCAGTATTTT.